The 10 T cell receptor beta chains below were found in one sample sequenced in a study of blood T cell repertoires in COVID-19. Sequencing was performed with immunoSEQ multiplex PCR; in TCRdb, only in-frame clones are kept and a portion is missing. This sample has about 81,000 clones, with 82% found just once. The sample taken for sequencing was peripheral blood. Receptors originate from a human donor in a cohort sampled during active COVID-19.

The CDR3 region has the DNA TGTGCCAGCAGCGCCTCCGACAGGGGGCCAGCTAACTATGGCTACACCTTC. Translating it yields CASSASDRGPANYGYTF. The V call is TRBV7-9, the J call TRBJ1-2; 10 bases match TRBD1. The ends lost 5 bases at V and 0 bases at J; junction bases unmatched: 9. Germline V gene sequence: CDR1 SEHNR, CDR2 FQNEAQ (reference sequence). The CDR3 covers 17 residues.

J is TRBJ1-2 and V is TRBV6-5, with D possibly TRBD1 on 5 matching bases. V lost 5 bases and J lost 3, with 10 bases in between. Germline V lookup: CDR1 MNHEY, CDR2 SVGAGI. The CDR3 contains 13 residues. The CDR3: CASSPRQYYGYTF. The CDR3 nucleotides are TGTGCCAGCAGTCCCAGACAGTACTATGGCTACACCTTC.

This sequence joins TRBV3-1 (or the pseudogene TRBV3-2) and TRBJ1-6; the D gene is possibly TRBD1 (6 bases). CDR3 length: 16 residues. The V gene lost 1 base and the J gene lost 9 bases, with 16 bases spanning the gap. The germline V gene has CDR1 LGHDT and CDR2 YNNKEL (reference sequence). CDR3 loop: CASSQGAGQRRSPLHF. The CDR3 DNA follows: TGTGCCAGCAGCCAAGGAGCCGGACAGAGGCGTTCACCCCTCCACTTT.

The V call is TRBV4-1, the J call TRBJ2-7, with TRBD1 matching 8 bases. CDR1 is MGHRA, CDR2 YSYEKL, per germline. V lost 4 bases to trimming and J lost 0 bases; unmatched junction nucleotides: 2. The CDR3 contains 14 residues. The CDR3 DNA reads TGCGCCAGCAGCCGAGGACAGGGCTCCTACGAGCAGTACTTC. It encodes CASSRGQGSYEQYF.

This rearrangement joins TRBV6-5 to TRBJ1-2; D remains unclear. Germline CDR1 reads MNHEY; CDR2 reads SVGAGI. Trimming removed 2 bases at V and 4 bases at J, with 11 bases between. The CDR3 contains 14 residues. The CDR3 here is CASSYGPGGYGYTF. The DNA for the CDR3 is TGTGCCAGCAGTTACGGTCCGGGAGGCTATGGCTACACCTTC.

This chain uses TRBV7-3 with TRBJ2-3, with TRBD2 identical over 9 bases. Germline V CDR1 and CDR2: SGHTA, FQGTGA. This CDR3 has 15 amino acids. The J segment lost 3 bases and the V segment lost 6 bases, leaving 7 bases of the junction unmatched. The CDR3 loop is CASSSGLASTDTQYF. The CDR3 DNA reads TGTGCCAGCAGTTCCGGACTAGCGTCTACAGATACGCAGTATTTT. The full variable domain, with the rest looked up from reference TRBV7-3 and TRBJ2-3, is GAGVSQTPSNKVTEKGKYVELRCDPISGHTALYWYRQSLGQGPEFLIYFQGTGAADDSGLPNDRFFAVRPEGSVSTLKIQRTERGDSAVYLCASSSGLASTDTQYFGPGTRLTVL.

The rearrangement links TRBV12-3 or TRBV12-4 to TRBJ2-7, with 7 bases that match TRBD1. J gave up 6 bases and V 5 bases, and 4 bases lay outside the gene matches. The CDR3 sequence is 12 residues long. Here the CDR3 DNA reads TGTGCCAGCAGTCAGACAGGGATCGAGCAGTACTTC. Its translation is CASSQTGIEQYF.

The V and J genes are TRBV19 and TRBJ1-1; D is undetermined. The CDR3 covers 14 residues. In germline, CDR1 is LNHDA, CDR2 SQIVND (reference sequence). V was clipped by 5 bases and J by 4 bases, with 14 bases between them. The CDR3 nucleotides are TGTGCCAGTAGTCGAGAGGGTCGGACCACTGAAGCTTTCTTT. Its translation: CASSREGRTTEAFF.

This clone showed up just a few times. The chain links TRBV7-9 to TRBJ1-1; a possible D gene is TRBD1 (5 bases). Germline assignment: CDR1 SEHNR and CDR2 FQNEAQ (reference sequence). There are 14 residues in the CDR3. V gave up 1 base and J gave up 5 bases, with 11 bases separating them. The CDR3 reads CASSLGFRETEAFF. As DNA, the CDR3 is TGTGCCAGCAGCTTAGGATTCAGGGAAACTGAAGCTTTCTTT.

V usage is TRBV19 and J usage is TRBJ1-1; 10 positions agree with TRBD1. Per germline, CDR1 LNHDA and CDR2 SQIVND (reference sequence). There are 15 residues in the CDR3. V was clipped by 3 bases and J by 5 bases; unmatched bases: 6. CDR3 in DNA: TGTGCCAGTAGTATGGGACAGGGGACGGGGACTGAAGCTTTCTTT. Translating gives CASSMGQGTGTEAFF.